These 30 T cell receptor beta chains came from one sample sequenced in a study of Ad26.COV2.S vaccination and SARS-CoV-2 variants. Assay: immunoSEQ multiplex PCR; the TCRdb copy retains only in-frame clones and omits some. The sample yields fewer than 400,000 clones, around 89% seen once. Treatment indicated: about 20 received Ad26.COV2.S at low or high dose, single or two shots; 5 received placebo; per-sample allocation not given. On day 63 after the first injection, vaccine and placebo recipients gave samples. The input for sequencing was peripheral blood, taken in a trial of Ad26.COV2.S vaccine versus placebo. These receptors were taken from a person aged 18-60 years who received the Ad26.COV2.S COVID-19 vaccine or a placebo.

The chain recombines TRBV7-8 with TRBJ2-2; 7 bases fit TRBD2. The ends lost 2 bases at V and 7 bases at J; junction bases unmatched: 13. Germline loops: CDR1 SGHVS, CDR2 FQNEAQ. This CDR3 region has 17 residues. The DNA of the CDR3 is TGTGCCAGCAGCTTATGGTTGGCGCGGGAGAAGGGCGGGGAGCTGTTTTTT. This codes for CASSLWLAREKGGELFF. The full variable domain, completed using reference TRBV7-8 and TRBJ2-2, is GAGVSQSPRYKVAKRGQDVALRCDPISGHVSLFWYQQALGQGPEFLTYFQNEAQLDKSGLPSDRFFAERPEGSVSTLKIQRTQQEDSAVYLCASSLWLAREKGGELFFGEGSRLTVL.

In this sample, this clone turned up once. The chain joins TRBV15 to TRBJ1-2, with D unresolved. This CDR3 has 15 residues. Germline assignment: CDR1 LNHNV and CDR2 YYDKDF (reference sequence). The V end lost 1 base, the J end lost 4 bases, and 13 bases lay between the germline ends. CDR3 in amino acids: CATSRAGRPFYGYTF. In DNA form, the CDR3 reads TGTGCCACCAGCAGAGCAGGTCGCCCCTTCTATGGCTACACCTTC.

This clone was recorded only once. Additional DNA sequences in this sample encode the identical CDR3. This chain joins TRBV7-2 and TRBJ2-7, with D perhaps assigned TRBD1 or TRBD2 (5 bases each). The V gene lost 5 bases and the J gene lost 2 bases, with 10 bases spanning the gap. Germline V gives CDR1 SGHTA, CDR2 FQGNSA. The CDR3 runs 13 residues. The CDR3 nucleotides read TGTGCCAGCAGCCAGGGACGGGCCTACGAGCAGTACTTC. Its translation is CASSQGRAYEQYF.

Remarks on this clone: This sample includes further DNA sequences coding for the same CDR3. The rearrangement links TRBV18 to TRBJ1-1; no reliable D call. The CDR3 loop spans 13 amino acids. Germline-derived CDR1 and CDR2 are KGHSH and LQKENI. The V end was cut by 3 bases, the J end by 0 bases, with 5 bases between. DNA for the CDR3: TGTGCCAGCTCACCGGATATGAACACTGAAGCTTTCTTT. Its protein is CASSPDMNTEAFF.

This clone was counted once. The sample holds other DNA sequences that translate to the same CDR3. The rearrangement uses TRBV28 and TRBJ2-1; D gene ambiguous. Germline CDR1 and CDR2: MDHEN and SYDVKM. The CDR3 spans 12 residues. Trimming cost V 2 bases and J 4 bases, with 3 bases left between them. In DNA, the CDR3 is TGTGCCAGCAGTTTAGGATACAATGAGCAGTTCTTC. Translating it yields CASSLGYNEQFF.

This clone appeared a single time. This chain connects TRBV4-3 to TRBJ1-2; a weak D match, TRBD1 (6 bases). Germline CDR1 is LGHNA and CDR2 is YSLEER. Trimming removed 0 bases at V and 3 bases at J, with 11 bases between. The CDR3 runs to 15 residues. In DNA, the CDR3 is TGCGCCAGCAGCCAAGAGATCGGACAGTACTATGGCTACACCTTC. This translates into CASSQEIGQYYGYTF.

The V gene is TRBV28, the J gene TRBJ1-2, with TRBD1 matching 8 bases. Germline V gives CDR1 MDHEN, CDR2 SYDVKM. This CDR3 has 15 residues. Germline trimming cut 5 bases from V and 5 bases from J; bases unmatched to any gene: 10. CDR3 protein: CASSPYRGYWYGYTF. The CDR3 DNA sequence: TGTGCCAGCAGTCCCTACAGGGGGTATTGGTATGGCTACACCTTC.

The chain links TRBV9 to TRBJ2-2; D is undetermined. CDR1 SGDLS and CDR2 YYNGEE come from the germline V gene. The V end lost 3 bases, the J end lost 4 bases, and 10 bases lay between the germline ends. This CDR3 contains 14 residues. CDR3 amino acids: CASSAKQITGELFF. The CDR3 bases are TGTGCCAGCAGCGCCAAGCAGATCACCGGGGAGCTGTTTTTT.

The rearrangement links TRBV15 to TRBJ2-3; 8 nucleotides agree with TRBD1. The CDR3 contains 17 residues. Unmatched junction bases numbered 6, after V lost 1 base and J lost 0 bases. In germline, CDR1 is LNHNV, CDR2 YYDKDF (reference sequence). This CDR3 reads CATSRGRGQGSTDTQYF. The CDR3 DNA reads as TGTGCCACCAGCAGAGGGCGTGGACAGGGCAGCACAGATACGCAGTATTTT. Complete variable domain (other parts from reference TRBV15 and TRBJ2-3): DAMVIQNPRYQVTQFGKPVTLSCSQTLNHNVMYWYQQKSSQAPKLLFHYYDKDFNNEADTPDNFQSRRPNTSFCFLDIRSPGLGDTAMYLCATSRGRGQGSTDTQYFGPGTRLTVL.

The chain combines TRBV13 with TRBJ2-1; D is possibly TRBD2 (5 bases). The germline V gene encodes CDR1 PRHDT and CDR2 FYEKMQ (reference sequence). The V and J ends lost 4 bases and 0 bases respectively, with 16 bases between them. The CDR3 consists of 17 residues. The chain's CDR3 is CASSSNQAASSYNEQFF. The CDR3, as DNA: TGTGCCAGCAGCTCAAATCAAGCGGCCAGCTCCTACAATGAGCAGTTCTTC.

The chain is built from TRBV6-2 or TRBV6-3 and TRBJ2-1; D possibly uses TRBD1 or TRBD2 (5 bases each). Germline V gene data show CDR1 as MNHEY and CDR2 as SVGEGT. V lost 4 bases and J lost 0, with 13 bases in between. This CDR3 is 16 amino acids long. CDR3 in amino acids: CASSSIVGASYNEQFF. CDR3 DNA: TGTGCCAGCAGTTCGATCGTCGGGGCCTCCTACAATGAGCAGTTCTTC.

This clone was picked up one time. The J gene is TRBJ1-6, the V gene TRBV12-3 or TRBV12-4; perhaps TRBD1 as D (6 bases). The germline V and J ends were trimmed by 3 bases and 10 bases, with 10 bases remaining between them. The CDR3 length is 13 residues. The CDR3 protein is CASSFQGSSPLHF. CDR3 coding DNA: TGTGCCAGCAGTTTTCAGGGGAGCTCACCCCTCCACTTT.

This rearrangement joins TRBV4-1 to TRBJ2-3, with 9 bases identical to TRBD2. This CDR3 comprises 16 residues. Germline CDR1 is MGHRA and CDR2 is YSYEKL. The J segment lost 5 bases and the V segment lost 0 bases, leaving 6 bases of the junction unmatched. DNA of the CDR3: TGCGCCAGCAGCCAAGAGGCGGGAGGGCCCGGAGATACGCAGTATTTT. Protein sequence: CASSQEAGGPGDTQYF.

This chain links TRBV11-3 with TRBJ2-6; TRBD1 matches 10 bases. V gave up 1 base and J gave up 6 bases; unmatched junction bases: 3. CDR3 length equals 16 residues. Per germline, CDR1 SGHNT and CDR2 YENEEA. The CDR3 sequence: CASSLAGTGEANVLTF. The DNA of the CDR3 is TGTGCCAGCAGCTTAGCGGGGACAGGGGAGGCCAACGTCCTGACTTTC.

J is TRBJ1-6 and V is TRBV19, with TRBD1 matching over 8 bases. The germline V gene has CDR1 LNHDA and CDR2 SQIVND (reference sequence). This CDR3 region has 16 residues. Trimming cost V 5 bases and J 0 bases; bases outside gene matches: 3. The CDR3 coding sequence is TGTGCCAGTAGTCACAGGGGGGACTCCTATAATTCACCCCTCCACTTT. Its translation is CASSHRGDSYNSPLHF.

The chain employs TRBV7-8 and TRBJ1-4; 9 bases are a match to TRBD1. Germline CDR1 and CDR2: SGHVS and FQNEAQ. This CDR3 region has 17 residues. V lost 1 base, J lost 8 bases, and 11 bases stayed unmatched. The CDR3, as DNA: TGTGCCAGCAGCTTAGATTGGGACAGGGCTTCCGGGGAAAAACTGTTTTTT. Its protein product is CASSLDWDRASGEKLFF.

The chain carries TRBV7-2 and TRBJ2-2; D remains ambiguous. Germline CDR1 is SGHTA and CDR2 is FQGNSA. This CDR3 comprises 14 residues. Trimming stripped 6 bases from V and 1 base from J, with 9 bases between. The CDR3, as DNA: TGTGCCAGCAGGTTTAGCCGGAACACCGGGGAGCTGTTTTTT. Protein: CASRFSRNTGELFF. Full variable domain (missing parts from reference TRBV7-2 and TRBJ2-2): GAGVSQSPSNKVTEKGKDVELRCDPISGHTALYWYRQSLGQGLEFLIYFQGNSAPDKSGLPSDRFSAERTGGSVSTLTIQRTQQEDSAVYLCASRFSRNTGELFFGEGSRLTVL.

The genes are TRBV7-9 and TRBJ1-4; TRBD1 matches 8 bases. The V and J ends lost 2 bases and 8 bases, in that order; junction bases with no gene match: 4. This CDR3 has 14 amino acids. CDR1 SEHNR and CDR2 FQNEAQ come from the germline V gene (reference sequence). This CDR3 reads CASSLQDRVEKLFF. The CDR3 nucleotides read TGTGCCAGCAGCTTACAGGACAGGGTCGAAAAACTGTTTTTT.

J is TRBJ1-5 and V is TRBV27; D is perhaps TRBD1 (5 bases). Trimming left V 5 bases short and J 5 bases short, with 13 bases between. The CDR3 runs to 14 residues. The germline CDR1 and CDR2 sequences are MNHEY and SMNVEV (reference sequence). CDR3 protein: CASSVDRGDQPQHF. The CDR3 region has the DNA TGTGCCAGCAGTGTAGACAGAGGTGATCAGCCCCAGCATTTT.

V usage is TRBV6-1 and J usage is TRBJ2-3; perhaps TRBD1 as D (5 bases). V gave up 2 bases and J gave up 2 bases, with 8 bases separating them. The CDR3 loop spans 14 amino acids. The germline gives CDR1 MNHNS, CDR2 SASEGT. The CDR3 nucleotides read TGTGCCAGCAGTGAAAGACAGTACACAGATACGCAGTATTTT. Protein sequence: CASSERQYTDTQYF.

This clone was seen once. This sequence joins TRBV6-1 and TRBJ1-4; TRBD1 matches at 10 bases. There are 15 residues in the CDR3. Germline values: CDR1 MNHNS, CDR2 SASEGT. The trim removed 3 bases at V and 8 bases at J, leaving 6 bases unmatched. The CDR3 loop is CASSEGQGPDEKLFF. In nucleotides, the CDR3 is TGTGCCAGCAGTGAGGGACAGGGGCCTGACGAAAAACTGTTTTTT.

This clone appeared a few times. The rearrangement joins TRBV5-4 to TRBJ1-2, with D unresolved. Germline V gene lookup returns CDR1 SGHNT and CDR2 YYREEE (reference sequence). V lost 4 bases and J lost 2, with 9 bases in between. The CDR3 covers 13 residues. The CDR3 reads CASSPRKNYGYTF. CDR3 nucleotide sequence: TGTGCCAGCAGCCCAAGAAAAAACTATGGCTACACCTTC.

The chain recombines TRBV12-5 with TRBJ2-3, with 9 bases fitting TRBD1. CDR1 and CDR2 from the germline V gene are LGHNT and FRNRAP. This CDR3 is 16 amino acids long. V gave up 5 bases and J gave up 2 bases; unmatched junction bases: 8. The chain's CDR3 is CASGAGQGLSTDTQYF. In nucleotides, the CDR3 is TGTGCTAGTGGTGCGGGACAGGGTCTATCCACAGATACGCAGTATTTT.

The chain joins TRBV5-5 to TRBJ1-1, with no clear D. Germline CDR1 SGHKS, CDR2 YYEKEE (reference sequence). The V end was cut by 1 base, the J end by 0 bases, with 13 bases between. The CDR3 totals 16 residues. The CDR3 DNA follows: TGTGCCAGCAGCTTGATGGAGCTCACCATGAACACTGAAGCTTTCTTT. As protein: CASSLMELTMNTEAFF.

The chain links TRBV28 to TRBJ2-7, with D possibly matching TRBD1 (6 bases). The germline V gene encodes CDR1 MDHEN and CDR2 SYDVKM. The CDR3 runs 14 residues. The V gene lost 6 bases and the J gene lost 2 bases, with 14 bases spanning the gap. The CDR3 region is CASRTTGQAYEQYF. In nucleotides, the CDR3 is TGTGCCAGCAGGACCACGGGACAAGCCTACGAGCAGTACTTC.

This rearrangement joins TRBV15 to TRBJ1-4; 12 bases map to TRBD1. With 2 bases clipped from V and 17 bases from J, the junction kept 15 bases outside the gene matches. The CDR3 covers 16 residues. The germline CDR1 and CDR2 sequences are LNHNV and YYDKDF (reference sequence). CDR3 DNA: TGTGCCACCAGCAGATCGGGGGACAGGGGGCTCCCCAGTAAATTTTTT. This encodes CATSRSGDRGLPSKFF.

This clone came up once. The chain joins TRBV7-9 to TRBJ2-2, with D perhaps TRBD2 (5 bases). Per the germline V gene, CDR1 is SEHNR and CDR2 is FQNEAQ (reference sequence). V lost 5 bases and J lost 8, with 18 bases in between. The CDR3 has 15 amino acids. The CDR3: CASSLSGVRSGELFF. The CDR3 DNA reads as TGTGCCAGCAGCCTGTCCGGGGTGCGTTCTGGGGAGCTGTTTTTT.

V and J are TRBV19 and TRBJ1-1; TRBD1 matches at 9 bases. The CDR3 contains 18 residues. Germline V gene lookup returns CDR1 LNHDA and CDR2 SQIVND (reference sequence). Germline trimming cut 7 bases from V and 5 bases from J; bases unmatched to any gene: 20. This CDR3 is CASMKGGTGKTLETEAFF. The CDR3 nucleotides are TGTGCCAGTATGAAAGGGGGGACAGGGAAGACGCTGGAGACTGAAGCTTTCTTT.

The chain joins TRBV19 to TRBJ1-4; 8 nucleotides align to TRBD1. Trimming took 5 bases from V and 7 from J; bases not matched to a gene: 3. In germline, CDR1 is LNHDA, CDR2 SQIVND (reference sequence). CDR3 size: 13 residues. CDR3 DNA sequence: TGTGCCAGTAGTGACAGGGGTCCTGAAAAACTGTTTTTT. It codes for CASSDRGPEKLFF. The whole variable domain, remainder taken from reference TRBV19 and TRBJ1-4, is DGGITQSPKYLFRKEGQNVTLSCEQNLNHDAMYWYRQDPGQGLRLIYYSQIVNDFQKGDIAEGYSVSREKKESFPLTVTSAQKNPTAFYLCASSDRGPEKLFFGSGTQLSVL.

This clone showed up just once. The rearrangement joins TRBV6-5 to TRBJ1-2; D remains ambiguous. CDR1 and CDR2 (germline): MNHEY, SVGAGI. The CDR3 totals 13 residues. Deletions cut 6 bases from V and 6 bases from J, with 14 bases between. Here the CDR3 DNA reads TGTGCCAGCAGGAAAGAACGGCCAAATGGCTACACCTTC. It codes for CASRKERPNGYTF.